A single sample is the source of the 14 T cell receptor beta chains below, sequenced in a study of T cells in Graves' hyperthyroidism and ophthalmopathy (dated 2019 in TCRdb). Library prep was done by multiplex PCR. These reads were obtained on an Illumina HiSeq 2000. TCR beta CDR3 regions were amplified from RNA transcripts. For the first round of RT-PCR on the TCR CDR3, the HTBI primer set was used together with the Qiagen OneStep RT-PCR kit. Using fastp at Q25 and MiXCR, TCRdb reprocessed the public reads and kept productive beta chains. For every CDR3 protein sequence, its rows merge into one entry that carries the most common genes and DNA. The sample includes roughly 660,000 distinct CDR3 sequences, with 17% observed a single time. The ten largest clones represent less than 20% of the sample. The material sequenced was blood. The receptors were gathered from a man aged 45 to 65 with Graves' hyperthyroidism.

At least ten counts were recorded for this clonotype. J is TRBJ2-1 and V is TRBV28, with TRBD2 as a possible D gene (6 bases). Germline CDR1 is MDHEN and CDR2 is SYDVKM. The CDR3 totals 18 residues. The V gene lost 5 bases and the J gene lost 4 bases, with 24 bases spanning the gap. This chain's CDR3 is CASSPNQVGSGRYNEQFF. The CDR3 DNA is TGTGCCAGCAGTCCCAACCAAGTAGGTAGCGGACGATACAATGAGCAGTTCTTC.

This clonotype was seen repeatedly, ten times or more. The chain has TRBV19 and TRBJ1-1; TRBD1 matches 7 bases. Trimming cost V 7 bases and J 10 bases; bases outside gene matches: 12. The CDR3 spans 13 residues. Germline V CDR1 and CDR2: LNHDA, SQIVND (reference sequence). DNA for the CDR3: TGTGCCAGTACTCTCCGGGACAGCGAAGGAGCTTTCTTT. Translation gives CASTLRDSEGAFF. Full variable domain (outside the CDR3, taken from reference TRBV19 and TRBJ1-1): DGGITQSPKYLFRKEGQNVTLSCEQNLNHDAMYWYRQDPGQGLRLIYYSQIVNDFQKGDIAEGYSVSREKKESFPLTVTSAQKNPTAFYLCASTLRDSEGAFFGQGTRLTVV.

The rearrangement uses TRBV28 and TRBJ2-5; 13 nucleotides match TRBD2. This CDR3 spans 17 amino acids. V was clipped by 2 bases and J by 2 bases; unmatched bases: 5. Germline V CDR1 and CDR2: MDHEN, SYDVKM. The DNA of the CDR3 is TGTGCCAGCAGTTTAGCCGGGACTAGCGGGGTACAAGAGACCCAGTACTTC. It codes for CASSLAGTSGVQETQYF. Looking up the rest from reference TRBV28 and TRBJ2-5 gives the full variable domain: DVKVTQSSRYLVKRTGEKVFLECVQDMDHENMFWYRQDPGLGLRLIYFSYDVKMKEKGDIPEGYSVSREKKERFSLILESASTNQTSMYLCASSLAGTSGVQETQYFGPGTRLLVL.

The rearrangement links TRBV6-4 to TRBJ2-2; D is perhaps TRBD1 (6 bases). The CDR3 runs to 15 residues. Germline V lookup: CDR1 MRHNA, CDR2 SNTAGT. Trimming took off 7 bases at V and 2 bases at J, with 14 bases between the two ends. CDR3 residues: CASKNGDINTGELFF. Written as DNA, the CDR3 is TGTGCCAGCAAAAATGGGGACATCAACACCGGGGAGCTGTTTTTT.

The rearrangement links TRBV28 to TRBJ2-1; D is unclear. The CDR3 has 15 residues. The V gene lost 6 bases and the J gene lost 4 bases, with 16 bases spanning the gap. CDR1 and CDR2 from the germline V gene are MDHEN and SYDVKM. The CDR3 is CASSTGLPEYNEQFF. DNA of the CDR3: TGTGCCAGCAGCACTGGCCTCCCCGAGTACAATGAGCAGTTCTTC.

This clonotype came up a few times. The V call is TRBV20-1, the J call TRBJ2-7, with 10 bases that match TRBD2. The germline gives CDR1 DFQATT, CDR2 SNEGSKA (reference sequence). V was clipped by 0 bases and J by 6 bases; unmatched bases: 11. The CDR3 extends over 16 amino acids. The DNA for the CDR3 is TGCAGTGCTAGAGAACGGGGGTGGCTAGCGGGAGCCGAGCAGTACTTC. Protein product: CSARERGWLAGAEQYF.

The chain uses TRBV7-9 and TRBJ1-1; D unclear. V lost 0 bases and J 3 bases, leaving 8 bases between the germline ends. This CDR3 is built from 14 residues. From germline, CDR1 is SEHNR and CDR2 FQNEAQ (reference sequence). The CDR3: CASSLAGHDTEAFF. The CDR3 nucleotides are TGTGCCAGCAGCTTAGCAGGGCACGACACTGAAGCTTTCTTT.

This clonotype was seen a handful of times. This sequence joins TRBV13 and TRBJ1-1, with TRBD1 matching over 8 bases. The CDR3 runs 13 residues. J was trimmed by 5 bases and V by 4 bases; bases with no gene match: 3. Per the germline V gene, CDR1 is PRHDT and CDR2 is FYEKMQ (reference sequence). This chain's CDR3 is CASSSYRGTEAFF. For the CDR3, the DNA is TGTGCCAGCAGCTCGTACAGGGGGACTGAAGCTTTCTTT.

Only a few counts were recorded for this clonotype. V is TRBV12-3 or TRBV12-4 and J is TRBJ1-1; 8 bases fit TRBD1. There are 14 residues in the CDR3. The V segment lost 3 bases and the J segment 13 bases; nucleotides outside the gene matches: 13. The CDR3 sequence is CASSFYLQDRVGFF. Written as DNA, the CDR3 is TGTGCCAGCAGTTTTTATTTACAGGACAGGGTGGGTTTCTTT.

The chain couples TRBV7-9 to TRBJ2-5, with 7 bases matching TRBD2. This CDR3 has 12 amino acids. Trimming took 1 base from V and 14 from J; bases not matched to a gene: 7. In germline, CDR1 is SEHNR, CDR2 FQNEAQ (reference sequence). The CDR3 reads CASSLGLAVLYF. The DNA for the CDR3 is TGTGCCAGCAGCTTAGGTCTAGCGGTTCTTTACTTC.

This clonotype was recorded many times. This chain connects TRBV27 to TRBJ1-2; D remains ambiguous. The germline gives CDR1 MNHEY, CDR2 SMNVEV (reference sequence). V was clipped by 4 bases and J by 5 bases, with 17 bases between them. CDR3 size: 15 residues. The DNA for the CDR3 is TGTGCCAGCAGTTCCTTAACTCACCCACTGTATGGCTACACCTTC. Amino acids: CASSSLTHPLYGYTF.

This clonotype was seen a few times. The junction does not match germline at one end; this may be a read error. The rearrangement links TRBV7-2 to TRBJ2-2; either TRBD1 or TRBD2 may supply D (6 bases each). The length of the CDR3 is 17 residues. Germline CDR1 reads SGHTA; CDR2 reads FQGNSA. CDR3 DNA sequence: TGTGCCAGCAGCAGATATCCGGGACACCTTAACACCGGGGGGCTGTTTTTT. Its protein is CASSRYPGHLNTGGLFF. The full variable domain, its missing parts supplied by reference TRBV7-2 and TRBJ2-2, is GAGVSQSPSNKVTEKGKDVELRCDPISGHTALYWYRQSLGQGLEFLIYFQGNSAPDKSGLPSDRFSAERTGGSVSTLTIQRTQQEDSAVYLCASSRYPGHLNTGGLFFGEGSRLTVL.

This clonotype was picked up many times. The J gene is TRBJ2-3, the V gene TRBV2; TRBD1 aligns across 10 bases. The germline V gene has CDR1 SNHLY and CDR2 FYNNEI. The length of the CDR3 is 15 residues. The ends lost 7 bases at V and 2 bases at J; junction bases unmatched: 6. In nucleotides, the CDR3 is TGTGCCAGCAAAGGAGGACAGGGGGACACAGATACGCAGTATTTT. It encodes CASKGGQGDTDTQYF.

This clonotype has just a few counts. A much larger clone lies a single base off, so this may be a read error. The CDR3 does not end in the conserved phenylalanine or tryptophan, so this is likely a read error. The V gene is TRBV7-9, the J gene TRBJ2-5; 9 bases fit TRBD2. Germline CDR1 SEHNR, CDR2 FQNEAQ (reference sequence). V lost 2 bases and J lost 6; bases outside the gene matches: 13. The CDR3 consists of 17 residues. CDR3 residues: CASSLRREGLPQKTQYV. In DNA form, the CDR3 reads TGTGCCAGCAGCTTAAGGCGGGAGGGCCTTCCCCAGAAGACCCAGTACGTC.